The clone carrying this T cell receptor (beta chain) was picked up a small number of times. This entry is derived from a study of blood T cells in healthy people across ages. Researchers collected around 10 milliliters of peripheral blood from every single donor. Deletions cut 0 bases from V and 7 bases from J, with 13 bases between. This CDR3 region has 14 residues. From germline, CDR1 is SGHRS and CDR2 YFSETQ. Primed by a sample-barcoded 5' primer and a J-beta primer mix, a second PCR proceeded for roughly 6 to 12 cycles. A template-switch adaptor containing 12 random nucleotides labeled each cDNA molecule. One entry per CDR3 protein, called by TCRdb with MiXCR from the 5' RACE reads. The sample lists 800,000 or so distinct CDR3 sequences, around a quarter occurring once. The data were also submitted as part of a second study, on T cells of mothers and their children. From that study: The people who donated were a few healthy Caucasian mothers and their six children.

The J gene is TRBJ2-5, the V gene TRBV5-1; weak D call: TRBD2 (5 bases). Specimen: blood. This TCR came from a boy aged 10-17 years in good health. As DNA, the CDR3 is TGCGCCAGCAGCTTGGAACGGGGTGAGGGGACCCAGTACTTC. Translated, it gives CASSLERGEGTQYF.